The source of this T cell receptor (beta chain) is a study of cytomegalovirus exposure and HLA in healthy donors. The overall study: An earlier analysis found 120 million or so unique TCR beta sequences from around 180 million T cells. Genotyping showed roughly 77% of hundreds of donors falling in the Caucasian-associated ancestry cluster.

As regards this clone: Its antigen is not known.

The ends lost 6 bases at V and 6 bases at J; junction bases unmatched: 11. Germline loops: CDR1 SNHLY, CDR2 FYNNEI. The CDR3 sequence is 16 residues long. The PCR contained 60 Vbeta and 13 Jbeta primers. The assay was immunoSEQ multiplex PCR, and TCRdb's table has in-frame clones only and misses some. The sample lists more than 85,000 clones, roughly 80% occurring once. General study results and limits: With DRB1 most and HLA-C fewest, TCR association rates differed between HLA loci in a later analysis. The authors later linked a missense DCLRE1C variant to TCR beta V- and J-gene trimming.

The chain couples TRBV2 to TRBJ1-4; 9 bases line up with TRBD1. Sequencing was performed on PBMCs. The receptor's source is a boy between 5 and 17 years old in good health and CMV-seronegative. CDR3 loop: CASSPSLGQGDEKLFF. The CDR3 DNA is TGTGCCAGCAGCCCTTCTTTGGGACAGGGAGATGAAAAACTGTTTTTT.